This TCR beta chain was captured by sequencing in a study of cytomegalovirus exposure and HLA in healthy donors. The study, taken as a whole, reports: A later analysis appeared to link common viral pathogens to several of the most significant clusters.

A multiplex PCR was run with 60 Vbeta primers and 13 Jbeta primers. Produced via immunoSEQ multiplex PCR; TCRdb's table is partial and in-frame only. The repertoire includes under 150,000 clones, roughly 82% of them detected once, and roughly 3.4% sits in the top ten. The ends lost 5 bases at V and 5 bases at J; junction bases unmatched: 4. The CDR3 contains 14 residues. Germline loops: CDR1 SNHLY, CDR2 FYNNEI. A few counts support this clone. Antigen specificity is unknown. Sequenced material: PBMCs. This TCR was sampled from a male donor in good health and CMV-seronegative. The rearrangement joins TRBV2 to TRBJ2-5; 11 bases fit TRBD2. This CDR3 reads CASSLLAGAETQYF. CDR3 coding DNA: TGTGCCAGCAGTCTACTAGCGGGAGCGGAGACCCAGTACTTC.